The 29 T cell receptor beta chains given below trace back to one sample, sequenced in a study of T-cell reconstitution after alpha-beta-depleted transplantation in children. During its preparation, the TCRbeta library received unique molecular identifiers. TCRdb passed the PCR reads through MiXCR, listing each CDR3 protein once. Of hundreds of thousands of distinct CDR3 sequences listed, almost 10% were seen once; the top ten hold 10%. Specimen: PBMCs from the stem cell graft donor, collected from the stem cell graft. These receptors were obtained from a human donor who donated a stem cell graft to a child with SCID.

The chain combines TRBV5-1 with TRBJ1-1, with TRBD1 identical over 7 bases. V dropped 6 bases and J dropped 7; count of bases not matched to a gene: 9. This CDR3 has 13 residues. The germline V gene has CDR1 SGHRS and CDR2 YFSETQ. CDR3: CASTGQAPYEAFF. CDR3 nucleotide sequence: TGCGCCAGCACAGGACAGGCCCCGTATGAAGCTTTCTTT. Supplemented by reference TRBV5-1 and TRBJ1-1, the full variable domain reads KAGVTQTPRYLIKTRGQQVTLSCSPISGHRSVSWYQQTPGQGLQFLFEYFSETQRNKGNFPGRFSGRQFSNSRSEMNVSTLELGDSALYLCASTGQAPYEAFFGQGTRLTVV.

The chain has TRBV20-1 and TRBJ2-2; TRBD2 is a possible D gene (6 bases). Looked up from germline, CDR1 is DFQATT and CDR2 is SNEGSKA (reference sequence). The CDR3 sequence is 15 residues long. The V end was cut by 6 bases, the J end by 1 base, with 15 bases between. The CDR3 region is CSARVGGRNTGELFF. DNA for the CDR3: TGCAGTGCCCGGGTTGGAGGGAGGAACACCGGGGAGCTGTTTTTT.

This clonotype has more than one count but fewer than ten. The V gene is TRBV5-1, the J gene TRBJ2-3; TRBD2 matches 15 bases. CDR1 is SGHRS and CDR2 is YFSETQ in the germline V gene. The ends lost 3 bases at V and 1 base at J; junction bases unmatched: 3. The CDR3 is made up of 17 amino acids. The DNA for the CDR3 is TGCGCCAGCAGCTCCCGGACTAGCGGGGGGGGCACAGATACGCAGTATTTT. Translated, it gives CASSSRTSGGGTDTQYF.

In its sample, this clonotype was seen many times. V is TRBV5-1 and J is TRBJ2-5; 12 bases fit TRBD2. V was pared by 1 base and J by 2 bases, with 6 bases of the junction left unmatched. Germline V gene lookup returns CDR1 SGHRS and CDR2 YFSETQ. This CDR3 is built from 17 residues. DNA of the CDR3: TGCGCCAGCAGCTTGAGAGGACTAGCGGGGAAACAAGAGACCCAGTACTTC. Protein: CASSLRGLAGKQETQYF.

This rearrangement joins TRBV5-1 to TRBJ2-3, with D maybe TRBD2 (6 bases). The CDR3 sequence is 15 residues long. In germline, CDR1 is SGHRS, CDR2 YFSETQ. Trimming shortened V by 3 bases and J by 8 bases, and 19 bases separated the two germline ends. The chain's CDR3 is CASSSAGRLEATQYF. DNA of the CDR3: TGCGCCAGCAGCTCGGCGGGACGATTGGAGGCTACGCAGTATTTT.

The chain has TRBV7-2 and TRBJ2-2; D uncertain. Trimming cost V 3 bases and J 7 bases, with 9 bases left between them. CDR1 is SGHTA, CDR2 FQGNSA, per germline. The length of the CDR3 is 13 residues. The CDR3, as DNA: TGTGCCAGCAGCTTGTGGGTCGACGGGGAGCTGTTTTTT. This gives the protein CASSLWVDGELFF.

The genes are TRBV2 and TRBJ2-1, with TRBD2 identical over 8 bases. Germline assignment: CDR1 SNHLY and CDR2 FYNNEI. V shed 2 bases, J shed 4 bases, and the junction held 7 bases outside the gene matches. This CDR3 region has 16 residues. The CDR3 loop reads CASSEWRTSSYNEQFF. The CDR3 region has the DNA TGTGCCAGCAGTGAATGGAGGACTAGCTCTTACAATGAGCAGTTCTTC.

The sample holds many counts of this clonotype. The chain has TRBV20-1 and TRBJ2-5; D gene uncertain. Between the trimmed V and J ends, which lost 0 bases and 4 bases, there was a span of 0 bases. Germline values: CDR1 DFQATT, CDR2 SNEGSKA (reference sequence). The CDR3 sequence is 10 residues long. DNA for the CDR3: TGCAGTGCTAGAGAAGAGACCCAGTACTTC. Translated, it gives CSAREETQYF.

This clonotype was recorded at least ten times. The rearrangement joins TRBV7-2 to TRBJ2-3, with 11 bases aligning to TRBD2. The ends lost 4 bases at V and 3 bases at J; junction bases unmatched: 0. The germline gives CDR1 SGHTA, CDR2 FQGNSA. The CDR3 totals 14 residues. The DNA for the CDR3 is TGTGCCAGCAGCTCTAGCGGGGGGACAGATACGCAGTATTTT. This gives the protein CASSSSGGTDTQYF.

This clonotype was observed a few times. The CDR3: CASSVGGTGYEKLFF. In DNA form, the CDR3 reads TGTGCCAGCAGCGTAGGTGGGACAGGGTATGAAAAACTGTTTTTT. This chain links TRBV9 with TRBJ1-4; 9 nucleotides match TRBD1. J lost 6 bases, V lost 0 bases, and 3 bases had no gene match. Per the germline V gene, CDR1 is SGDLS and CDR2 is YYNGEE. CDR3 length: 15 amino acids.

V and J are TRBV3-1 and TRBJ2-1, with D possibly matching TRBD2 (5 bases). Trimming pared 1 base from V and 0 bases from J, leaving 10 bases between. Germline CDR1 LGHDT, CDR2 YNNKEL (reference sequence). The CDR3 runs 16 residues. For the CDR3, the DNA is TGTGCCAGCAGCCAAGGCGAGGGAAGCTCCTACAATGAGCAGTTCTTC. Translated: CASSQGEGSSYNEQFF.

The sample holds a few counts of this clonotype. This chain uses TRBV5-1 with TRBJ2-7; no definite D call. V lost 0 bases to trimming and J lost 4 bases, with 8 bases between them. The CDR3 runs 13 residues. Germline V gene lookup returns CDR1 SGHRS and CDR2 YFSETQ. The chain's CDR3 is CASSLEALYEQYF. In nucleotides, the CDR3 is TGCGCCAGCAGCTTGGAAGCCTTATACGAGCAGTACTTC.

The V gene is TRBV5-1, the J gene TRBJ2-7, with 8 bases lining up with TRBD1. The CDR3 length is 15 residues. Looked up from germline, CDR1 is SGHRS and CDR2 is YFSETQ. J lost 5 bases, V lost 2 bases, and 9 bases had no gene match. In nucleotides, the CDR3 is TGCGCCAGCAGCTTAACCGGACAGGGAATCGACGAGCAGTACTTC. Protein sequence: CASSLTGQGIDEQYF. Using reference TRBV5-1 and TRBJ2-7 for the parts outside the CDR3, the full variable domain is KAGVTQTPRYLIKTRGQQVTLSCSPISGHRSVSWYQQTPGQGLQFLFEYFSETQRNKGNFPGRFSGRQFSNSRSEMNVSTLELGDSALYLCASSLTGQGIDEQYFGPGTRLTVT.

This clonotype came up a few times. This rearrangement joins TRBV2 to TRBJ2-5; D may be TRBD1 or TRBD2 (5 bases each). The CDR3 sequence is 13 residues long. Germline assignment: CDR1 SNHLY and CDR2 FYNNEI. The V end was cut by 10 bases, the J end by 1 base, with 13 bases between. The CDR3 coding sequence is TGTGCCATCAGCCGGGACCGCCAAGAGACCCAGTACTTC. As protein: CAISRDRQETQYF.

The gene calls are TRBV7-2 and TRBJ2-7, with no clear D. The CDR3 runs to 15 residues. The germline V and J ends were trimmed by 1 base and 0 bases, with 10 bases remaining between them. The germline CDR1 and CDR2 sequences are SGHTA and FQGNSA. The CDR3: CASSLDLGSSYEQYF. The CDR3 DNA reads as TGTGCCAGCAGCTTAGACCTGGGAAGCTCCTACGAGCAGTACTTC. Together with reference TRBV7-2 and TRBJ2-7, the CDR3 gives the full variable domain: GAGVSQSPSNKVTEKGKDVELRCDPISGHTALYWYRQSLGQGLEFLIYFQGNSAPDKSGLPSDRFSAERTGGSVSTLTIQRTQQEDSAVYLCASSLDLGSSYEQYFGPGTRLTVT.

This chain connects TRBV29-1 to TRBJ1-2; 9 positions match TRBD1. Per the germline V gene, CDR1 is SQVTM and CDR2 is ANQGSEA. There are 14 residues in the CDR3. The ends lost 4 bases at V and 4 bases at J; junction bases unmatched: 7. The CDR3 protein is CSVGDRAPSYGYTF. The CDR3 region has the DNA TGCAGCGTTGGGGACAGGGCCCCTAGCTATGGCTACACCTTC.

This clonotype was observed a handful of times. This chain links TRBV7-9 with TRBJ2-7, with D possibly TRBD1 on 8 matching bases. V was cut by 4 bases and J by 2 bases, with 15 bases left in between. There are 15 residues in the CDR3. The germline V gene has CDR1 SEHNR and CDR2 FQNEAQ (reference sequence). In DNA form, the CDR3 reads TGTGCCAGCAGCTCAGCGGGACAGGATACCTACGAGCAGTACTTC. This sequence encodes CASSSAGQDTYEQYF. The full variable domain, rest sourced from reference TRBV7-9 and TRBJ2-7, is DTGVSQNPRHKITKRGQNVTFRCDPISEHNRLYWYRQTLGQGPEFLTYFQNEAQLEKSRLLSDRFSAERPKGSFSTLEIQRTEQGDSAMYLCASSSAGQDTYEQYFGPGTRLTVT.

This clonotype occurred many times. J is TRBJ2-1 and V is TRBV6-5, with D maybe TRBD2 (5 bases). Germline-derived CDR1 and CDR2 are MNHEY and SVGAGI. Trimming cost V 6 bases and J 7 bases, with 13 bases left between them. The CDR3 is made up of 13 amino acids. The CDR3 is CASSPGPGNEQFF. In DNA form, the CDR3 reads TGTGCCAGCAGCCCCGGCCCGGGAAATGAGCAGTTCTTC.

This clonotype has more than one count but fewer than ten. The V and J genes are TRBV5-1 and TRBJ1-5; D not certain. The CDR3 runs to 15 residues. Per germline, CDR1 SGHRS and CDR2 YFSETQ. Trimming stripped 4 bases from V and 0 bases from J, with 11 bases between. The CDR3 loop reads CASSPDLGSNQPQHF. As DNA, the CDR3 is TGCGCCAGCAGCCCCGACTTGGGTAGCAATCAGCCCCAGCATTTT.

CDR3 sequence (DNA): TGTGCCAGCAGCGGCGGGGATTACCCTTTCGGGGAGACCCAGTACTTC. It codes for CASSGGDYPFGETQYF. The J gene is TRBJ2-5, the V gene TRBV11-2; possibly TRBD2 for D (6 bases). Germline lookup yields CDR1 SGHAT and CDR2 FQNNGV. The CDR3 is 16 residues long. V lost 5 bases and J 5 bases, leaving 21 bases between the germline ends.

The chain recombines TRBV5-1 with TRBJ1-4, with D hard to call. Trimming stripped 0 bases from V and 4 bases from J, with 10 bases between. The CDR3 length is 15 residues. From germline, CDR1 is SGHRS and CDR2 YFSETQ. CDR3 in amino acids: CASSLGGKSNEKLFF. The CDR3 region has the DNA TGCGCCAGCAGCTTGGGTGGAAAAAGTAATGAAAAACTGTTTTTT.

This clonotype was observed at least ten times. The chain carries TRBV6-5 and TRBJ2-2; 8 positions match TRBD1. Trimming took 0 bases from V and 3 from J; bases not matched to a gene: 3. The CDR3 consists of 16 residues. Germline assignment: CDR1 MNHEY and CDR2 SVGAGI. The CDR3 DNA reads as TGTGCCAGCAGTTACTCGAGGACAGGGCACACCGGGGAGCTGTTTTTT. Protein: CASSYSRTGHTGELFF.

V is TRBV24-1 and J is TRBJ1-6, with 8 nucleotides matching TRBD1. In germline, CDR1 is KGHDR, CDR2 SFDVKD. The CDR3 sequence is 13 residues long. J was trimmed by 7 bases and V by 9 bases; bases with no gene match: 4. The CDR3 sequence: CATRTGNNSPLHF. The CDR3 coding sequence is TGTGCCACCCGGACAGGGAACAATTCACCCCTCCACTTT.

The rearrangement uses TRBV24-1 and TRBJ2-2; D is uncertain. CDR1 and CDR2 from the germline V gene are KGHDR and SFDVKD. Trimming took off 10 bases at V and 0 bases at J, with 8 bases between the two ends. The length of the CDR3 is 13 residues. Written as DNA, the CDR3 is TGTGCCACTGGCGGAGCGAACACCGGGGAGCTGTTTTTT. This gives the protein CATGGANTGELFF.

This clonotype has more than one count but fewer than ten. The chain joins TRBV29-1 to TRBJ1-1, with D uncertain. CDR1 is SQVTM, CDR2 ANQGSEA, per germline. This CDR3 contains 13 residues. V was shortened by 6 bases and J by 4 bases, with 15 bases between the two germline ends. The CDR3 spells CSVRSLSGTEAFF. The CDR3 coding sequence is TGCAGCGTACGGTCCCTTTCGGGCACTGAAGCTTTCTTT.

This clonotype was detected many times. The chain has TRBV10-2 and TRBJ1-4; a possible D gene is TRBD1 (6 bases). V was pared by 8 bases and J by 5 bases, with 12 bases between. Germline V gives CDR1 WSHSY, CDR2 SAAADI. The CDR3 length is 13 residues. For the CDR3, the DNA is TGCGCCAGCCAAGGACAGCCAAATGAAAAACTGTTTTTT. It translates to CASQGQPNEKLFF.

In this sample, this clonotype turned up many times. This chain links TRBV2 with TRBJ2-7; D may match TRBD1 or TRBD2 (6 bases each). The CDR3 has 12 residues. CDR1 and CDR2 (germline): SNHLY, FYNNEI. V lost 7 bases to trimming and J lost 5 bases, with 12 bases between them. DNA for the CDR3: TGTGCCAGCACACAGGGAGGCCACGAGCAGTACTTC. Translation: CASTQGGHEQYF.

This chain connects TRBV20-1 to TRBJ1-4, with 8 bases aligning to TRBD1. This CDR3 is 14 amino acids long. The V gene end was trimmed by 3 bases and the J gene end by 7 bases; junction bases not matched to a gene: 7. Germline values: CDR1 DFQATT, CDR2 SNEGSKA (reference sequence). The CDR3 spells CSARYQGAGEKLFF. For the CDR3, the DNA is TGCAGTGCTAGGTATCAGGGGGCTGGTGAAAAACTGTTTTTT.

The chain is built from TRBV4-1 and TRBJ1-5; 9 bases line up with TRBD1. Germline-derived CDR1 and CDR2 are MGHRA and YSYEKL. The CDR3 consists of 19 residues. The junction had 16 bases not matched to a gene; V was cut back by 2 bases and J by 5 bases. CDR3 DNA sequence: TGCGCCAGCAGCCAATCAATACCAGGACAGGGGCGTATCGATCAGCCCCAGCATTTT. Its translation: CASSQSIPGQGRIDQPQHF.